These T cell receptor beta chains were read from a single sample in a study of blood T cell repertoires in COVID-19. Clones were read by immunoSEQ multiplex PCR, and TCRdb kept only the in-frame ones, dropping some. The table records tens of thousands of clones, 88% of them present only once. The sequenced sample was peripheral blood. Source of these receptors: an elderly woman with acute or convalescent COVID-19. Each CDR3 is given with its conserved first and last residue. Fields, in order: D gene, clone size, V gene, J gene, CDR3 DNA, CDR3 protein. A D gene is named only where the DNA matches it firmly. The size of a clone is reported for some rows only, either as once, few or many, or as a class for expanded clones.

D gene: TRBD2
clone size: -
V gene: TRBV10-3
J gene: TRBJ2-7
CDR3 DNA: TGTGCCATCAGTGGGGGGACTAGCCCCGAGCAGTACTTC
CDR3 protein: CAISGGTSPEQYF

D gene: -
clone size: -
V gene: TRBV5-4
J gene: TRBJ1-1
CDR3 DNA: TGTGCCAGCAGCTTGCCGCGACAGATGAACACTGAAGCTTTCTTT
CDR3 protein: CASSLPRQMNTEAFF

D gene: TRBD1
clone size: -
V gene: TRBV5-1
J gene: TRBJ2-7
CDR3 DNA: TGCGCCAGCAGCTTGGCTCCGGGACAGGGGCACTACGAGCAGTACTTC
CDR3 protein: CASSLAPGQGHYEQYF

D gene: -
clone size: -
V gene: TRBV21-1
J gene: TRBJ1-3
CDR3 DNA: TGTGCCAGCAGCAAAGGGTTTGGTCCCGAGGGAAACACCATATATTTT
CDR3 protein: CASSKGFGPEGNTIYF

D gene: -
clone size: -
V gene: TRBV5-6
J gene: TRBJ2-5
CDR3 DNA: TGTGCCAGCAGCCGGGCCGGGGGGCGCCGACTACAAGAGACCCAGTACTTC
CDR3 protein: CASSRAGGRRLQETQYF

D gene: -
clone size: -
V gene: TRBV21-1
J gene: TRBJ1-2
CDR3 DNA: TGTGCCAGCAGCAAAGTCGAGGGGGCGCATGGCTACACCTTC
CDR3 protein: CASSKVEGAHGYTF

D gene: TRBD1
clone size: -
V gene: TRBV7-9
J gene: TRBJ1-4
CDR3 DNA: TGTGCCAGCAGCCCGTCCAGGGGGCCGGATGAAAAACTGTTTTTT
CDR3 protein: CASSPSRGPDEKLFF

D gene: TRBD2
clone size: -
V gene: TRBV13
J gene: TRBJ2-1
CDR3 DNA: TGTGCCAGCAGCCCGGGACTAGCGGGGGCTTGGTCCTACAATGAGCAGTTCTTC
CDR3 protein: CASSPGLAGAWSYNEQFF

D gene: -
clone size: -
V gene: TRBV7-2
J gene: TRBJ2-7
CDR3 DNA: TGTGCCAGCAGCTACCGAGAGGGCGAGCAGTACTTC
CDR3 protein: CASSYREGEQYF

D gene: -
clone size: -
V gene: TRBV7-2
J gene: TRBJ2-3
CDR3 DNA: TGTGCCAGCAGCTTAGGAATAGCGAGCACAGATACGCAGTATTTT
CDR3 protein: CASSLGIASTDTQYF

D gene: TRBD1
clone size: -
V gene: TRBV28
J gene: TRBJ2-2
CDR3 DNA: TGTGCCAGCAGCCCACCGAGACAGGGGGTGCTCGGGGAGCTGTTTTTT
CDR3 protein: CASSPPRQGVLGELFF

D gene: -
clone size: -
V gene: TRBV4-2
J gene: TRBJ1-1
CDR3 DNA: TGTGCCAGCAGCCAAGACGGGGATTTGACTGAAGCTTTCTTT
CDR3 protein: CASSQDGDLTEAFF

D gene: TRBD1
clone size: once
V gene: TRBV2
J gene: TRBJ1-6
CDR3 DNA: TGTGCCAGCAGAAGACAGGGGGCGAATTCACCCCTCCACTTT
CDR3 protein: CASRRQGANSPLHF

D gene: -
clone size: -
V gene: TRBV5-5
J gene: TRBJ1-1
CDR3 DNA: TGTGCCAGCAGCCTGATCCCGACAGGCCCCATGGGCACTGAAGCTTTCTTT
CDR3 protein: CASSLIPTGPMGTEAFF

D gene: -
clone size: -
V gene: TRBV7-3
J gene: TRBJ2-1
CDR3 DNA: TGTGCCAGCAGCTTAAATGGAGGCCAAGGCGCCAATGAGCAGTTCTTC
CDR3 protein: CASSLNGGQGANEQFF

D gene: -
clone size: -
V gene: TRBV20-1
J gene: TRBJ1-3
CDR3 DNA: TGCAGTGCTAGTCACTATTCGAACACCATATATTTT
CDR3 protein: CSASHYSNTIYF

D gene: -
clone size: -
V gene: TRBV28
J gene: TRBJ1-1
CDR3 DNA: TGTGCCAGCGGGCTCCAACAGGGTCGGACTGAAGCTTTCTTT
CDR3 protein: CASGLQQGRTEAFF

D gene: -
clone size: -
V gene: TRBV5-1
J gene: TRBJ1-1
CDR3 DNA: TGCGCCAGCAGGGCGGGGACTGGAGGGCACACTGAAGCTTTCTTT
CDR3 protein: CASRAGTGGHTEAFF

D gene: TRBD1
clone size: -
V gene: TRBV7-7
J gene: TRBJ2-2
CDR3 DNA: TGTGCTAGCACCCCTTGCCGTCCGACAGGGGGTACCACCGGGGAGCTGTTTTTT
CDR3 protein: CASTPCRPTGGTTGELFF

D gene: TRBD1
clone size: -
V gene: TRBV2
J gene: TRBJ2-2
CDR3 DNA: TGTGCCAGCAGTGAGGACAGGGGAGGCACCGGGGAGCTGTTTTTT
CDR3 protein: CASSEDRGGTGELFF